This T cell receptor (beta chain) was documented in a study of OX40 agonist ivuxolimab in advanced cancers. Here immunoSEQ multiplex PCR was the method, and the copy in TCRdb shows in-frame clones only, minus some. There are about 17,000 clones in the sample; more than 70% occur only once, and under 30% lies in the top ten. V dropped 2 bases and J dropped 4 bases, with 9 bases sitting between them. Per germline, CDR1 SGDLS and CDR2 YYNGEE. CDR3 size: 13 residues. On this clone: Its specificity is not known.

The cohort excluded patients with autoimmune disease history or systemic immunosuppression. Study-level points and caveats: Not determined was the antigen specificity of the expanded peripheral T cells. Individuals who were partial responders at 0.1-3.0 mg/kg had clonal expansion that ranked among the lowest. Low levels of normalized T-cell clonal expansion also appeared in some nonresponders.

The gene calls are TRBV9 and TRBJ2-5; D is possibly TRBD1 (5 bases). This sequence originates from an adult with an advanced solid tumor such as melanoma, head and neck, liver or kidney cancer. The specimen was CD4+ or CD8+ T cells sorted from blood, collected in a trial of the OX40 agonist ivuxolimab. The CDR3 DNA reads TGTGCCAGCAGCGTTGGGGCCCCAGAGACCCAGTACTTC. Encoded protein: CASSVGAPETQYF.